The T cell receptor (beta chain) under discussion was sequenced for a study of T-cell reconstitution after alpha-beta-depleted transplantation in children. Preparation of the TCRbeta library used unique molecular identifiers. TCRdb reprocessed the PCR reads via MiXCR and lists one record per CDR3 protein. The profile shows some 400,000 distinct CDR3 sequences, roughly 22% of them singletons. This clonotype was detected ten times or more. V shed 3 bases and J 4 bases; nucleotides not matched to a gene: 12. This CDR3 region has 16 residues. Germline-derived CDR1 and CDR2 are DFQATT and SNEGSKA (reference sequence).

The rearrangement uses TRBV20-1 and TRBJ2-1; TRBD1 aligns across 7 bases. Sequenced material: PBMCs from the stem cell graft donor, taken from the stem cell graft. The sequence came from a human donor who donated a stem cell graft to a child with acute myeloid leukemia. CDR3 DNA: TGCAGTGCTAGCAGGCAAAGGGGGCTGGTTTACAATGAGCAGTTCTTC. Its translation is CSASRQRGLVYNEQFF.